This TCR beta chain is drawn from a study of cytomegalovirus exposure and HLA in healthy donors. This PCR relied on a set of 60 Vbeta primers and 13 Jbeta primers. Repertoires were generated with immunoSEQ multiplex PCR, while TCRdb's copy carries only in-frame clones and drops some. The sample yields approximately 100,000 clones, 76% seen once. This TCR was sampled from a woman in her 50s in good health and CMV-seropositive. The sample was PBMCs.

The CDR3 DNA follows: TGTGCCAGCAGCCCCCCTTCGGGAACTAAAGGGGAGCAGTACTTC. It specifies CASSPPSGTKGEQYF. The chain couples TRBV7-9 to TRBJ2-7, with TRBD2 as a possible D gene (5 bases). The germline V and J ends were trimmed by 5 bases and 7 bases, with 21 bases remaining between them. Per the germline V gene, CDR1 is SEHNR and CDR2 is FQNEAQ (reference sequence). This CDR3 has 15 residues.